This record looks at one TCR beta chain sequence and its context. Its antigen is as yet unknown. Its ends do not fully match the called genes, so a read error is possible. Per germline, CDR1 SGHTA and CDR2 FQGTGA. This CDR3 comprises 15 residues. The sample comes from a study of T-cell reconstitution after alpha-beta-depleted transplantation in children. Overall study findings and caveats: The study traced high day-60 TCRbeta diversity in some patients to surviving recipient T cells and thymic progenitors.

Library preparation (for TCRbeta) was performed with unique molecular identifiers. TCRdb independently ran MiXCR on the PCR reads; one entry per CDR3 protein. The sample lists 700,000 to 950,000 distinct CDR3 sequences; 16% were seen once. This clonotype originated in a male patient younger than 18 who had a stem cell transplant for acute lymphoblastic leukemia, so the T cells may come from the graft donor. The material was PBMCs, mostly from graft donor cells, obtained 360 days after TCRalphabeta/CD19-depleted stem cell transplant. This rearrangement joins TRBV7-3 to TRBJ2-1, with 8 bases fitting TRBD2. CDR3 nucleotide sequence: TGTGCCAGCAGTTTAATGACGGGAGGGAGGCATGAGCAGTTCTTC. This translates into CASSLMTGGRHEQFF.